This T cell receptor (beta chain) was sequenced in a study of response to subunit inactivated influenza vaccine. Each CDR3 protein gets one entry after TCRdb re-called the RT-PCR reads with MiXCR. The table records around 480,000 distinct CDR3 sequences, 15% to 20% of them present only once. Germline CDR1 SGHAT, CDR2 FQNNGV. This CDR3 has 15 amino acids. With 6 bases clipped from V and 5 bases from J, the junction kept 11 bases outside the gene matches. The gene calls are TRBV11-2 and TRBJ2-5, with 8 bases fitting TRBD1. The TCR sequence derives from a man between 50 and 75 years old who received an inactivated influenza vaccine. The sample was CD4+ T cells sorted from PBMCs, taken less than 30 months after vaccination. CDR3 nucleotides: TGTGCCAGCAGATCCCCCGGGACAGGCCATGAGACCCAGTACTTC. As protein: CASRSPGTGHETQYF.